One sample yielded the 3 T cell receptor beta chains listed below, sequenced in a study of shared clonotypes between healthy human individuals. Sequencing used immunoSEQ multiplex PCR; TCRdb keeps in-frame clones, though not all of them. The sample gives 2 million to 2.5 million clones, roughly 90% of which show up once; around 0.35% is in the top ten. Sequenced: naive CD4+ T cells from PBMCs. Subset denoted: CD45RA+ positively selected. All receptors come from a man between 18 and 29 years old in good health. Some clones in this sample may be carry-over from other donors' samples.

The chain links TRBV28 to TRBJ2-1; 14 bases align to TRBD2. CDR1 is MDHEN, CDR2 SYDVKM, per germline. The CDR3 covers 16 residues. V dropped 8 bases and J dropped 2; count of bases not matched to a gene: 5. CDR3 sequence: CASRGLAGATYNEQFF. Here the CDR3 DNA reads TGTGCCAGCCGGGGACTAGCGGGAGCCACCTACAATGAGCAGTTCTTC.

The V call is TRBV5-4, the J call TRBJ2-5; possibly TRBD1 or TRBD2 for D (5 bases each). Trimming removed 1 base from V and 5 bases from J, with 12 bases in between. Germline CDR1 and CDR2: SGHNT and YYREEE (reference sequence). This CDR3 has 14 amino acids. The CDR3 DNA reads TGTGCCAGCAGCTTGTCGACAGAGGGGGAGACCCAGTACTTC. Encoded protein: CASSLSTEGETQYF.

The V call is TRBV19, the J call TRBJ2-2; D not resolved. CDR1 and CDR2 (germline): LNHDA, SQIVND (reference sequence). The CDR3 length is 14 residues. Between the trimmed V and J ends, which lost 4 bases and 2 bases, there was a span of 8 bases. The CDR3 nucleotides read TGTGCCAGTAGTACAGATATTAACACCGGGGAGCTGTTTTTT. Residues: CASSTDINTGELFF.